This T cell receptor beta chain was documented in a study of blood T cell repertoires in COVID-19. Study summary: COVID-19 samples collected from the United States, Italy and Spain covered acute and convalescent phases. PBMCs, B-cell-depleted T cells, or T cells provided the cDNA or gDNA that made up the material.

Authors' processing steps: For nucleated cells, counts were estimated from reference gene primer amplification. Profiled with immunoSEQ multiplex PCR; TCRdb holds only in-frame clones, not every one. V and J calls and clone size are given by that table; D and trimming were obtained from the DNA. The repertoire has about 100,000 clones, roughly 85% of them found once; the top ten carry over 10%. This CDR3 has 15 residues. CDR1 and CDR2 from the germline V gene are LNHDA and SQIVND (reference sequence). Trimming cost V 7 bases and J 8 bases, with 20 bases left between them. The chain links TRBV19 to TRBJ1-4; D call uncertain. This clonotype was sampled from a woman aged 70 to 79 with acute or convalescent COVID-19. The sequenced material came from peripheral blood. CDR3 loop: CASNSIDGMAEKLFF. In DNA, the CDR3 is TGTGCCAGTAACTCGATAGACGGGATGGCGGAAAAACTGTTTTTT.